This passage covers 20 T cell receptor beta chains from one sample sequenced in a study of blood T cell repertoires in COVID-19 (dated by TCRdb to the early 2020s). Library preparation employed the immunoSEQ multiplex PCR assay. Not all clones reach the TCRdb copy of this immuneACCESS table, which keeps in-frame sequences only. Checked studies attribute under half of the gap to unresolved V genes and leave the rest unexplained. Recorded for this sample are under 200,000 clones; about 83% of them occurred a single time. The ten largest clones add up to 1.5% of the sample. Material for sequencing was peripheral blood. The source is a human donor in a cohort sampled during active COVID-19.

The chain is built from TRBV6-1 and TRBJ1-2, with TRBD1 identical over 7 bases. V shed 3 bases, J shed 7 bases, and the junction held 8 bases outside the gene matches. The CDR3 has 14 residues. Germline CDR1 reads MNHNS; CDR2 reads SASEGT. The CDR3 DNA reads as TGTGCCAGCAGTGATGTACAGGGGAACGGTGGCTACACCTTC. Translating it yields CASSDVQGNGGYTF.

This clone has more than one count but fewer than ten. The chain joins TRBV3-1 (or the pseudogene TRBV3-2) to TRBJ1-6; no clear D. Germline V gives CDR1 LGHDT, CDR2 YNNKEL (reference sequence). The CDR3 is made up of 14 amino acids. Trimming took 0 bases from V and 6 from J, leaving 6 bases between them. CDR3: CASSQEGGNSPLHF. As DNA, the CDR3 is TGTGCCAGCAGCCAAGAAGGAGGTAATTCACCCCTCCACTTT.

The table lists this clone with a few counts. J is TRBJ1-2 and V is TRBV10-3; 7 nucleotides line up with TRBD1. Germline loops: CDR1 ENHRY, CDR2 SYGVKD. CDR3 length: 14 amino acids. The V gene end was trimmed by 8 bases and the J gene end by 4 bases; junction bases not matched to a gene: 10. The CDR3, as DNA: TGTGCCATCGCATTAGACAGGGTAGGCTATGGCTACACCTTC. Amino acids: CAIALDRVGYGYTF.

This sequence joins TRBV7-6 and TRBJ2-1, with no clear D. In germline, CDR1 is SGHVS, CDR2 FNYEAQ. This CDR3 region has 19 residues. The V end lost 5 bases, the J end lost 0 bases, and 23 bases lay between the germline ends. This CDR3 is CASSPPAGPTQNSYNEQFF. The CDR3 region has the DNA TGTGCCAGCAGCCCGCCGGCAGGCCCCACTCAAAACTCCTACAATGAGCAGTTCTTC. The variable domain in full, with the rest retrieved from reference TRBV7-6 and TRBJ2-1, is GAGVSQSPRYKVTKRGQDVALRCDPISGHVSLYWYRQALGQGPEFLTYFNYEAQQDKSGLPNDRFSAERPEGSISTLTIQRTEQRDSAMYRCASSPPAGPTQNSYNEQFFGPGTRLTVL.

The rearrangement uses TRBV7-9 and TRBJ2-3; 8 bases map to TRBD2. The CDR3 runs to 13 residues. Germline loops: CDR1 SEHNR, CDR2 FQNEAQ (reference sequence). Trimming at V came to 1 base and at J to 10 bases, leaving 4 bases not matched to a gene. CDR3 nucleotides: TGTGCCAGCAGCTTAGGGTCCGGGAGGGCGCAGTATTTT. Residues: CASSLGSGRAQYF. The full variable domain, in which reference TRBV7-9 and TRBJ2-3 provide the parts outside the CDR3, is DTGVSQNPRHKITKRGQNVTFRCDPISEHNRLYWYRQTLGQGPEFLTYFQNEAQLEKSRLLSDRFSAERPKGSFSTLEIQRTEQGDSAMYLCASSLGSGRAQYFGPGTRLTVL.

In nucleotides, the CDR3 is TGTGCCAGCAGCCAAGATGGGGGCGGGAGGTCCTACGAGCAGTACTTC. This gives the protein CASSQDGGGRSYEQYF. The chain couples TRBV3-1 (or the pseudogene TRBV3-2) to TRBJ2-7, with 8 nucleotides matching TRBD2. The CDR3 spans 16 residues. CDR1 is LGHDT and CDR2 is YNNKEL in the germline V gene (reference sequence). J lost 1 base, V lost 0 bases, and 5 bases had no gene match.

This clone turned up a few times. The V call is TRBV6-2 or TRBV6-3, the J call TRBJ2-1; D not resolved. Trimming left V 5 bases short and J 6 bases short, with 23 bases between. Germline CDR1 is MNHEY and CDR2 is SVGEGT. The CDR3 length is 17 residues. The CDR3 nucleotides read TGTGCCAGCAGTCTCGTCCGGGTTGTTGTTTTCGGCAATGAGCAGTTCTTC. Its translation: CASSLVRVVVFGNEQFF.

The chain joins TRBV5-1 to TRBJ2-5; D might be TRBD1 (7 bases). The CDR3 is made up of 17 amino acids. V shed 4 bases and J shed 5 bases, with 24 bases lying between them. Germline CDR1 is SGHRS and CDR2 is YFSETQ. The chain's CDR3 is CASSNQGGQITAETQYF. In DNA form, the CDR3 reads TGCGCCAGCAGCAACCAGGGGGGCCAGATCACGGCGGAGACCCAGTACTTC. Full variable domain (missing parts from reference TRBV5-1 and TRBJ2-5): KAGVTQTPRYLIKTRGQQVTLSCSPISGHRSVSWYQQTPGQGLQFLFEYFSETQRNKGNFPGRFSGRQFSNSRSEMNVSTLELGDSALYLCASSNQGGQITAETQYFGPGTRLLVL.

CDR3 residues: CASSLMEGEDGYTF. CDR3 sequence (DNA): TGTGCCAGCAGTTTAATGGAAGGGGAGGATGGCTACACCTTC. The rearrangement uses TRBV28 and TRBJ1-2; D is possibly TRBD1 (5 bases). The length of the CDR3 is 14 residues. CDR1 MDHEN and CDR2 SYDVKM come from the germline V gene. V gave up 2 bases and J gave up 6 bases, with 13 bases separating them.

The chain employs TRBV27 and TRBJ1-2, with a tentative D call TRBD1 (5 bases). Germline V lookup: CDR1 MNHEY, CDR2 SMNVEV (reference sequence). CDR3 length: 13 residues. V lost 8 bases to trimming and J lost 4 bases, with 14 bases between them. The CDR3 DNA reads TGTGCCAGCCGACCGGCGGGGGGCTATGGCTACACCTTC. Translation gives CASRPAGGYGYTF.

The genes are TRBV9 and TRBJ2-7; 11 nucleotides line up with TRBD1. The junction had 4 bases not matched to a gene; V was cut back by 0 bases and J by 5 bases. The CDR3 is 15 residues long. From germline, CDR1 is SGDLS and CDR2 YYNGEE. The CDR3 sequence: CASSVGQDRGHEQYF. The CDR3, as DNA: TGTGCCAGCAGCGTAGGCCAGGACAGGGGGCACGAGCAGTACTTC.

This chain uses TRBV4-3 with TRBJ2-7; 11 bases agree with TRBD2. The CDR3 has 15 amino acids. Trimming took 4 bases from V and 2 from J; bases not matched to a gene: 4. The germline gives CDR1 LGHNA, CDR2 YSLEER. CDR3 loop: CASSPRLAGTYEQYF. CDR3 nucleotide sequence: TGCGCCAGCAGCCCCCGACTAGCGGGGACCTACGAGCAGTACTTC.

The chain recombines TRBV12-2 with TRBJ1-1; the D segment call TRBD1 is taken from the table without a DNA check. TRBV12-2 is recorded as a pseudogene. This CDR3 contains 12 residues. CDR3 in amino acids: CASRPGTEEAFF. CDR3 coding DNA: TGTGCAAGTCGCCCTGGGACAGAAGAAGCTTTCTTT.

DNA of the CDR3: TGTGCCAGCAGCCAAGGGAAAATAGCGGACTACGAGCAGTACTTC. Translated: CASSQGKIADYEQYF. The chain carries TRBV4-2 and TRBJ2-7; D perhaps matches TRBD2 (6 bases). This CDR3 is 15 amino acids long. The germline CDR1 and CDR2 sequences are LGHNA and YNFKEQ. V lost 1 base to trimming and J lost 3 bases, with 13 bases between them.

This clone was detected only once. The V call is TRBV12-3 or TRBV12-4, the J call TRBJ2-7; 10 nucleotides agree with TRBD1. The length of the CDR3 is 13 residues. The V and J ends lost 6 bases and 7 bases, in that order; junction bases with no gene match: 6. In nucleotides, the CDR3 is TGTGCCAGCAGCTGGGACAGGGGAATGGAGCAGTACTTC. It yields the protein CASSWDRGMEQYF.

This rearrangement joins TRBV10-3 to TRBJ1-1; no clear D. Germline V gene lookup returns CDR1 ENHRY and CDR2 SYGVKD. The CDR3 totals 13 residues. Trimming removed 7 bases at V and 4 bases at J, with 13 bases between. CDR3 residues: CAITEREGTEAFF. In DNA, the CDR3 is TGTGCCATCACCGAACGGGAGGGCACTGAAGCTTTCTTT.

This clone turned up a few times. The gene calls are TRBV27 and TRBJ2-7; 8 bases align to TRBD1. The CDR3 runs 14 residues. Trimming at V came to 6 bases and at J to 2 bases, leaving 6 bases not matched to a gene. Germline CDR1 and CDR2: MNHEY and SMNVEV (reference sequence). CDR3 loop: CASRQGQGTYEQYF. As DNA, the CDR3 is TGTGCCAGCAGGCAAGGACAGGGCACCTACGAGCAGTACTTC.

The CDR3 DNA reads as TGTGCCAGCAGCAAAGGCACGAAGGGGGCCACAGATACGCAGTATTTT. Translated, it gives CASSKGTKGATDTQYF. The rearrangement links TRBV21-1 to TRBJ2-3; the DNA was not compared with TRBD1, the D call given in the table. TRBV21-1 is flagged as a pseudogene. This CDR3 region has 16 residues.

This clone came up once. At one boundary the junction diverges from the germline segment, which might be a read error. The rearrangement uses TRBV29-1 and TRBJ2-4; TRBD1 agrees at 8 bases. The CDR3 contains 12 residues. Germline V gene lookup returns CDR1 SQVTM and CDR2 ANQGSEA. The CDR3 DNA follows: TGCAGCGCGCTCTCCGGGACAGGCGTTTTGGACTTC. It encodes CSALSGTGVLDF.

This chain links TRBV15 with TRBJ2-1; 11 bases fit TRBD2. V trimming: 5 bases; J trimming: 0 bases; junction bases outside the gene matches: 9. This CDR3 is built from 18 residues. CDR1 LNHNV and CDR2 YYDKDF come from the germline V gene (reference sequence). CDR3 residues: CATSGRLAGHSSYNEQFF. CDR3 in DNA: TGTGCCACCAGCGGTCGACTAGCGGGACACAGCTCCTACAATGAGCAGTTCTTC.